These T cell receptor beta chains were read from a single sample in a study of regulatory T cells in long-lasting Graves disease. TCRdb reanalysed the multiplex PCR reads using MiXCR and keeps one entry per CDR3 protein. The data contain 430,000 or so distinct CDR3 sequences, 21% of them singletons. The input for sequencing was peripheral blood mononuclear cells (PBMCs), taken when the disease was refractory, from a patient treated with antithyroid drugs. The receptor set was obtained from a female donor with Graves disease. Each CDR3 is given with its conserved first and last residue. D genes are given only for firm matches. Not every row has a clone size; where given, it reads once, few, many or a size class.

v_gene	len	abundance	j_gene	d_gene	CDR3nt	CDR3aa
TRBV28	15	many	TRBJ2-5	NA	TGTGCCAGCAGTTTGGCGCAGAGAATCCAAGAGACCCAGTACTTC	CASSLAQRIQETQYF
TRBV29-1	12	many	TRBJ1-4	NA	TGCAGCGTTGCCCGGGGTGAGGAAAAACTGTTTTTT	CSVARGEEKLFF
TRBV14	20	NA	TRBJ2-2	TRBD2	TGTGCCAGCAGCCAAGAGCGGAGGACTAGCGGGAGAAGGGGCACCGGGGAGCCGTTTTTT	CASSQERRTSGRRGTGEPFF
TRBV2	11	many	TRBJ2-7	NA	TGTGCCAGCAGTGGCAAAGGGGAGCAGTACTTC	CASSGKGEQYF
TRBV11-2	15	few	TRBJ1-5	NA	TGTGCCAGCAGCTTAGAAGCAGGGGCTGGTCAGCCCCAGCATTTT	CASSLEAGAGQPQHF
TRBV6-1	14	few	TRBJ2-5	TRBD1	TGTGCCAGCAGTGGTCGGGACAGAGTAGAGACCCAGTACTTC	CASSGRDRVETQYF
TRBV11-2	16	many	TRBJ2-7	NA	TGTGCCAGCAGCTTAGACGCTCGGGGATTCTCCTACGAGCAGTACTTC	CASSLDARGFSYEQYF
TRBV7-2	15	few	TRBJ2-2	TRBD1	TGTGCCAGCAGCGACCGACAGGGGAGCACCGGGGAGCTGTTTTTT	CASSDRQGSTGELFF
TRBV6-1	16	few	TRBJ1-6	NA	TGTGCCAGCAGTGAAGGCGCGGGAATCTATAATTCACCCCTCCACTTT	CASSEGAGIYNSPLHF
TRBV2	14	many	TRBJ2-5	NA	TGTGCCAGCAGCAAGGGGGTTGGGCAAGAGACCCAGTACTTC	CASSKGVGQETQYF
TRBV3-1	15	few	TRBJ2-2	NA	TGTGCCAGCAGAAATGGAGGAGGGAACACCGGGGAGCTGTTTTTT	CASRNGGGNTGELFF
TRBV6-2/TRBV6-3	14	many	TRBJ2-5	TRBD1	TGTGCCAGCAGTGAACCGGGACAGTCAGAGACCCAATACTTC	CASSEPGQSETQYF
TRBV4-1	14	NA	TRBJ2-7	NA	TGCGCCAGCAGCCAAGGCGTGGACGCCTACGAGCAGTACTTC	CASSQGVDAYEQYF
TRBV24-1	17	few	TRBJ2-4	NA	TGTGCCACCAGTGATTCGAGGGACTCCGGGAACAAAAACATTCAGTACTTC	CATSDSRDSGNKNIQYF
TRBV6-2/TRBV6-3	14	many	TRBJ1-2	TRBD1	TGTGCCAGCACCAAGACCGGGACAGGCTATGGCTACACCTTC	CASTKTGTGYGYTF
TRBV9	14	NA	TRBJ2-3	NA	TGTGCCAGCAGCGTAGGGCAGCACACAGATACGCAGTATTTT	CASSVGQHTDTQYF
TRBV10-3	13	few	TRBJ2-7	NA	TGTGCCATCACCCCCGGAGGGGCTAGCGAGCAGTACTTC	CAITPGGASEQYF
TRBV13	13	NA	TRBJ2-7	NA	TGTGCCAGCAGCGCCAGACAGGACTACGAGCAGTACTTC	CASSARQDYEQYF
TRBV7-3	16	few	TRBJ1-1	NA	TGTGCCAGCAGCTCTCACTCCGGGACCGTGAACACTGAAGCTTTCTTT	CASSSHSGTVNTEAFF
TRBV11-1	17	NA	TRBJ1-4	NA	TGTGCCAGCAGCCCGAATAGACAGGAAGGCCTTAATGAAAAACTGTTTTTT	CASSPNRQEGLNEKLFF